These T cell receptor beta chains were read from a single sample in a study of cytomegalovirus exposure and HLA in healthy donors. The repertoire was sequenced with immunoSEQ multiplex PCR; TCRdb's copy has only in-frame clones and lacks some. The sample holds roughly 160,000 clones, 70% to 90% seen once. Sequenced: PBMCs. These receptor sequences come from a man younger than 40 in good health and CMV-seropositive. CDR3s include the opening cysteine and the closing phenylalanine or tryptophan. The order of the fields is V gene, J gene, D gene, clone size, CDR3 DNA, CDR3 protein. The D gene is left open where the match is weak. Part of the rows lack a size; the others show once, few, many or a class for expanded clones.

TRBV5-1,TRBJ2-3,-,-,TGCGCCAGCAGCCGTTCTAGCACAGATACGCAGTATTTT,CASSRSSTDTQYF
TRBV19,TRBJ1-1,-,few,TGTGCCAGTAGTATAGATAGCAGGGGAGTTAGGGCTGAAGCTTTCTTT,CASSIDSRGVRAEAFF
TRBV4-3,TRBJ1-3,-,few,TGCGCCAGCAGCCAAGACATCAGGGCCGACTCTGGAAACACCATATATTTT,CASSQDIRADSGNTIYF
TRBV7-6,TRBJ2-7,-,-,TGTGCCAGCAGCTCTCAAGACAGGTACGAGCAGTACTTC,CASSSQDRYEQYF
TRBV7-8,TRBJ2-2,TRBD2,-,TGTGCCAGCAGCCCCATCGGGCTAGCGGGTGATATAGGCACCGGGGAGCTGTTTTTT,CASSPIGLAGDIGTGELFF
TRBV7-6,TRBJ2-7,TRBD1,-,TGTGCCAGCAGCTCCCGGGACAGTCCTACCTACGAGCAGTACTTC,CASSSRDSPTYEQYF
TRBV6-5,TRBJ1-3,TRBD1,-,TGTGCCAGCAGATCCGACAGGGCGGCTGGAAACACCATATATTTT,CASRSDRAAGNTIYF
TRBV2,TRBJ1-1,TRBD1,-,TGTGCCAGCAGTGATCCGACAACAGGGGACACTGAAGCTTTCTTT,CASSDPTTGDTEAFF
TRBV7-2,TRBJ2-7,TRBD1,-,TGTGCCAGCAGCCTCCGGACAGGGCTCGACGAGCAGTACTTC,CASSLRTGLDEQYF
TRBV7-2,TRBJ1-1,-,once,TGTGCCAGCAGCTACAGGGTTGACACTGAAGCTTTCTTT,CASSYRVDTEAFF
TRBV18,TRBJ2-1,-,-,TGTGCCAGCTCACCGGGTCGACCGGGTCAGTTCTTC,CASSPGRPGQFF
TRBV9,TRBJ2-3,-,-,TGTGCCAGCAGCGTTACAGTCACAGATACGCAGTATTTT,CASSVTVTDTQYF
TRBV14,TRBJ1-3,-,-,TGTGCCAGCAGCCTATTACCGTCCGGCTCTGGAAACACCATATATTTT,CASSLLPSGSGNTIYF
TRBV11-3,TRBJ2-1,TRBD2,-,TGTGCCAGCAGCTTCGGGACTACCTACAATGAGCAGTTCTTC,CASSFGTTYNEQFF
TRBV19,TRBJ1-2,-,-,TGTGCCAGTAGTATCGGGTGGCCAGTCCTTAACTATGGCTACACCTTC,CASSIGWPVLNYGYTF
TRBV10-1,TRBJ2-2,TRBD2,-,TGCGCCAGCAGCTCCTGGACTAGCGGGAGTAGCGGGGAGCTGTTTTTT,CASSSWTSGSSGELFF
TRBV6-5,TRBJ2-1,-,-,TGTGCCAGCAGTTACGAGGGAGGAAGGGAGCAGTTCTTC,CASSYEGGREQFF
TRBV5-1,TRBJ2-6,TRBD2,-,TGCGCCAGCGCTTTAGGCGGGGGTCCCAACTCTGGGGCCAACGTCCTGACTTTC,CASALGGGPNSGANVLTF
TRBV18,TRBJ1-1,TRBD1,-,TGTGCCAGCTCACGTCAGGGGGCGAACACTGAAGCTTTCTTT,CASSRQGANTEAFF
TRBV7-9,TRBJ2-4,-,-,TGTTCCAGCAGCTCCGAACTAGCCAAAAACATTCAGTACTTC,CSSSSELAKNIQYF
TRBV29-1,TRBJ2-2,TRBD2,-,TGCAGCGCCCTCCCGCGGGAGCGGAACACCGGGGAGCTGTTTTTT,CSALPRERNTGELFF
TRBV4-3,TRBJ2-1,TRBD2,-,TGCGCCAGCAGCCAAGACCTTATAGCGGGAGGGCCGGGCAATGAGCAGTTCTTC,CASSQDLIAGGPGNEQFF
TRBV5-6,TRBJ2-1,-,few,TGTGCCAGCAGCAATTCGAGGCCTGAGCAGTTCTTC,CASSNSRPEQFF
TRBV7-6,TRBJ2-1,TRBD2,-,TGTGCCAGCAGCTTAGGGACTAGCCGGGCCAATGAGCAGTTCTTC,CASSLGTSRANEQFF
TRBV29-1,TRBJ1-2,-,-,TGCAGCGTTGATCCCCGGGGGAGGTGGGCTAACTATGGCTACACCTTC,CSVDPRGRWANYGYTF
TRBV11-2,TRBJ2-7,TRBD1,-,TGTGCCAGCTTAGGGGGCAGGGACGAGAATGGCTTTAACGGCTACGAGCAGTACTTC,CASLGGRDENGFNGYEQYF
TRBV9,TRBJ1-2,TRBD1,-,TGTGCCAGCAGCACCAGACAGGGTGGGCCCTATGGCTACACCTTC,CASSTRQGGPYGYTF
TRBV5-6,TRBJ2-5,TRBD2,-,TGTGCCAGCAGCCGCGGACTAGCGGGAGGCCCACAAGAGACCCAGTACTTC,CASSRGLAGGPQETQYF
TRBV6-1,TRBJ2-4,-,-,TGTGCCAGCAGTGCAGGACTAATATTAGCCAAAAACATTCAGTACTTC,CASSAGLILAKNIQYF
TRBV27,TRBJ2-4,TRBD1,-,TGTGCCAGCAGTTTGGGACAGGGGGCCAAAAACATTCAGTACTTC,CASSLGQGAKNIQYF
TRBV7-8,TRBJ2-2,-,-,TGTGCCAGCAGCTTAGTTAGACTCTCCACCGGGGAGCTGTTTTTT,CASSLVRLSTGELFF
TRBV7-2,TRBJ1-3,-,-,TGTGCCAGCAGCTTAAGGGAGGGGCTGTTCTCTGGAAACACCATATATTTT,CASSLREGLFSGNTIYF
TRBV6-1,TRBJ1-5,TRBD1,-,TGTGCCAGCAGCGGACAGGCTTATAGCAATCAGCCCCAGCATTTT,CASSGQAYSNQPQHF
TRBV19,TRBJ1-2,TRBD1,once,TGTGCCAGTAGTATGCAGGGGGGCGACTATGGCTACACCTTC,CASSMQGGDYGYTF
TRBV19,TRBJ1-1,-,once,TGTGCCAGTAGTACACGGGACTCCAACACTGAAGCTTTCTTT,CASSTRDSNTEAFF
TRBV5-1,TRBJ2-5,TRBD1,-,TGCGCCAGCAGCTCTGGGACCACAGGGGGCGAAGAGACCCAGTACTTC,CASSSGTTGGEETQYF
TRBV29-1,TRBJ2-1,TRBD2,-,TGCAGCGGAGCGGGAGGATGGGGTGAGCAGTTCTTC,CSGAGGWGEQFF
TRBV6-5,TRBJ2-7,TRBD1,-,TGTGCCAGCAGCCGAATCGGACAGGACTCCTACGAGCAGTACTTC,CASSRIGQDSYEQYF
TRBV7-3,TRBJ2-1,TRBD2,once,TGTGCCAGCAGCTTAATAGGCGGGAGGGCCTTAGGCAATGAGCAGTTCTTC,CASSLIGGRALGNEQFF
TRBV28,TRBJ2-1,-,-,TGTGCCAGCAGTTTAGGAGTAGGCGTATTCTCCTACAATGAGCAGTTCTTC,CASSLGVGVFSYNEQFF
TRBV21-1,TRBJ1-2,-,once,TGTGCCAGCACCAAAAACCATGCGATGGGCGGGACAGGGAAAGGCTACACCTTC,CASTKNHAMGGTGKGYTF
TRBV9,TRBJ2-3,-,-,TGTGCCAGCAGCGTAGCAGAAAACCTTTTCACAGATACGCAGTATTTT,CASSVAENLFTDTQYF